Shown below are 27 T cell receptor beta chains from a single sample sequenced in a study of T cell responses to AZD1222 COVID-19 vaccine. Repertoires were generated with immunoSEQ multiplex PCR, while TCRdb's copy carries only in-frame clones and drops some. The profile shows 100,000 to 150,000 clones, more than 85% of them singletons. The source was peripheral blood, collected on day 0 of AZD1222 vaccination. Receptors originate from an adult in good health.

This clone came up a few times. The J gene is TRBJ1-1, the V gene TRBV5-5; no clear D gene. V dropped 3 bases and J dropped 6 bases, with 9 bases sitting between them. Germline loops: CDR1 SGHKS, CDR2 YYEKEE (reference sequence). This CDR3 region has 12 residues. The CDR3: CASSYGEPEAFF. The CDR3 coding sequence is TGTGCCAGCAGCTACGGGGAACCTGAAGCTTTCTTT.

The rearrangement uses TRBV19 and TRBJ1-3, with no clear D. The CDR3 spans 13 residues. V lost 0 bases to trimming and J lost 3 bases, with 3 bases between them. Germline CDR1 and CDR2: LNHDA and SQIVND (reference sequence). The CDR3 coding sequence is TGTGCCAGTAGTATAGAAGTTGGAAACACCATATATTTT. This gives the protein CASSIEVGNTIYF.

The genes are TRBV6-5 and TRBJ1-1, with D possibly TRBD1 on 6 matching bases. The V gene lost 6 bases and the J gene lost 4 bases, with 15 bases spanning the gap. The CDR3 spans 14 residues. The germline gives CDR1 MNHEY, CDR2 SVGAGI. The CDR3 is CASRKTGRVTEAFF. The CDR3 DNA reads as TGTGCCAGCAGGAAAACAGGGAGGGTCACTGAAGCTTTCTTT.

The V call is TRBV7-3, the J call TRBJ1-2; D is perhaps TRBD1 (6 bases). The CDR3 has 14 amino acids. Between the trimmed V and J ends, which lost 1 base and 7 bases, there was a span of 13 bases. CDR1 is SGHTA and CDR2 is FQGTGA in the germline V gene. The CDR3 bases are TGTGCCAGCAGCTTAATCCACCAGGGGCTTGGCTACACCTTC. This codes for CASSLIHQGLGYTF.

This chain joins TRBV7-9 and TRBJ2-7; TRBD2 might be the D (7 bases). The V and J ends lost 1 base and 0 bases respectively, with 10 bases between them. CDR1 SEHNR and CDR2 FQNEAQ come from the germline V gene (reference sequence). This CDR3 has 15 amino acids. This CDR3 is CASSLEGGSSYEQYF. The DNA for the CDR3 is TGTGCCAGCAGCTTAGAGGGGGGGAGCTCCTACGAGCAGTACTTC.

This clone was detected only once. The chain couples TRBV19 to TRBJ2-2; D gene ambiguous. The CDR3 runs 14 residues. The V gene lost 3 bases and the J gene lost 4 bases, with 9 bases spanning the gap. Germline assignment: CDR1 LNHDA and CDR2 SQIVND (reference sequence). DNA of the CDR3: TGTGCCAGTAGTATTCTCCCAGCCACCGGGGAGCTGTTTTTT. This gives the protein CASSILPATGELFF.

A few counts support this clone. This sample includes further DNA sequences coding for the same CDR3. The chain couples TRBV11-3 to TRBJ1-1; no firm D call. In germline, CDR1 is SGHNT, CDR2 YENEEA. V lost 1 base and J 2 bases, leaving 5 bases between the germline ends. The CDR3 has 13 amino acids. The CDR3: CASSLGGNTEAFF. The CDR3 nucleotides read TGTGCCAGCAGCTTAGGGGGTAACACTGAAGCTTTCTTT.

This chain connects TRBV3-1 (or the pseudogene TRBV3-2) to TRBJ2-7; 7 positions agree with TRBD1. CDR1 and CDR2 (germline): LGHDT, YNNKEL (reference sequence). The CDR3 totals 15 residues. V lost 4 bases to trimming and J lost 3 bases; unmatched junction nucleotides: 9. The CDR3 loop is CASSPGWGQIYEQYF. CDR3 DNA: TGTGCCAGCAGCCCAGGTTGGGGACAGATCTACGAGCAGTACTTC.

The gene calls are TRBV7-2 and TRBJ1-2; D not resolved. CDR1 is SGHTA and CDR2 is FQGNSA in the germline V gene. The CDR3 contains 12 residues. V dropped 1 base and J dropped 8 bases, with 8 bases sitting between them. The chain's CDR3 is CASSLEVRGYTF. CDR3 nucleotide sequence: TGTGCCAGCAGCTTAGAGGTGCGGGGCTACACCTTC.

The genes are TRBV7-9 and TRBJ2-3; D call uncertain. The CDR3 covers 16 residues. Per the germline V gene, CDR1 is SEHNR and CDR2 is FQNEAQ (reference sequence). The ends were cut back, 8 bases at V and 0 bases at J, with 18 bases in the middle. In DNA form, the CDR3 reads TGTGCCAGCGGAGACTTTATAGACCGCAGCACAGATACGCAGTATTTT. Its translation is CASGDFIDRSTDTQYF.

The CDR3 protein is CASKVGQTKTYEQYF. The CDR3 bases are TGTGCCAGCAAGGTTGGACAGACAAAAACTTACGAGCAGTACTTC. The gene calls are TRBV2 and TRBJ2-7, with a tentative D call TRBD1 (6 bases). The length of the CDR3 is 15 residues. Germline lookup yields CDR1 SNHLY and CDR2 FYNNEI. V shed 7 bases and J shed 4 bases, with 20 bases lying between them.

As for this clone: Its ends do not fully match the called genes, so a read error is possible. The chain is built from TRBV28 and TRBJ2-7, with 12 nucleotides matching TRBD1. This CDR3 has 19 amino acids. In germline, CDR1 is MDHEN, CDR2 SYDVKM. CDR3 nucleotide sequence: TGTGCCAGCAGTTTCTATTACCTCCGGGACAGGGGGCGCCGGGCCAACGTACCCTTC. It translates to CASSFYYLRDRGRRANVPF.

On this clone itself: Different DNA sequences within this sample yield the same CDR3. The rearrangement joins TRBV28 to TRBJ2-7; no reliable D call. Germline assignment: CDR1 MDHEN and CDR2 SYDVKM. The CDR3 contains 11 residues. V dropped 3 bases and J dropped 3 bases, with 3 bases sitting between them. The CDR3 sequence: CASSFGYEQYF. In DNA form, the CDR3 reads TGTGCCAGCAGTTTTGGCTACGAGCAGTACTTC.

In nucleotides, the CDR3 is TGTGCCAGCAGCAGTCCCGGGAGCCTCTCCTACGAGCAGTACTTC. Encoded protein: CASSSPGSLSYEQYF. V gene TRBV5-6 combines with J gene TRBJ2-7, with D perhaps matching TRBD2 (6 bases). Trimming stripped 4 bases from V and 0 bases from J, with 14 bases between. The CDR3 totals 15 residues. CDR1 and CDR2 from the germline V gene are SGHDT and YYEEEE.

This chain connects TRBV19 to TRBJ2-1, with D perhaps matching TRBD1 or TRBD2 (5 bases each). CDR3 length equals 16 residues. V was shortened by 8 bases and J by 12 bases, with 29 bases between the two germline ends. The germline gives CDR1 LNHDA, CDR2 SQIVND (reference sequence). CDR3 sequence: CASAPLEGSTLRRQFF. As DNA, the CDR3 is TGTGCCAGTGCCCCCTTAGAGGGGAGCACCCTCCGGAGGCAGTTCTTC.

This chain uses TRBV19 with TRBJ2-3, with 8 positions matching TRBD2. Germline CDR1 LNHDA, CDR2 SQIVND (reference sequence). The trim removed 7 bases at V and 2 bases at J, leaving 8 bases unmatched. The CDR3 runs to 15 residues. The CDR3: CASTTAGDITDTQYF. CDR3 bases: TGTGCCAGTACCACAGCGGGAGATATCACAGATACGCAGTATTTT.

The chain links TRBV27 to TRBJ1-2; the D gene is possibly TRBD1 (6 bases). CDR3 length: 13 amino acids. Germline CDR1 reads MNHEY; CDR2 reads SMNVEV (reference sequence). V was cut by 3 bases and J by 5 bases, with 10 bases left in between. DNA for the CDR3: TGTGCCAGCAGTTTGGGTCAGGGGTATGGCTACACCTTC. This sequence encodes CASSLGQGYGYTF.

The rearrangement links TRBV15 to TRBJ2-7; 8 positions agree with TRBD1. The CDR3 spans 16 residues. V trimming: 0 bases; J trimming: 7 bases; junction bases outside the gene matches: 11. Germline V gene sequence: CDR1 LNHNV, CDR2 YYDKDF (reference sequence). The CDR3 loop is CATSRDLTGARGEQYF. The CDR3 region has the DNA TGTGCCACCAGCAGAGATCTGACAGGGGCACGGGGAGAGCAGTACTTC. Variable domain in full (rest from reference TRBV15 and TRBJ2-7): DAMVIQNPRYQVTQFGKPVTLSCSQTLNHNVMYWYQQKSSQAPKLLFHYYDKDFNNEADTPDNFQSRRPNTSFCFLDIRSPGLGDTAMYLCATSRDLTGARGEQYFGPGTRLTVT.

The chain is built from TRBV5-5 and TRBJ2-7; tentatively, D is TRBD1 or TRBD2 (7 bases each). The CDR3 runs 14 residues. With 0 bases removed from V and 7 bases from J, the gap between germline ends came to 14 bases. From germline, CDR1 is SGHKS and CDR2 YYEKEE (reference sequence). CDR3 amino acids: CASSLAFRGGEQYF. The CDR3 coding sequence is TGTGCCAGCAGCTTGGCCTTCAGGGGGGGAGAGCAGTACTTC. Based on the CDR3 plus reference TRBV5-5 and TRBJ2-7, the full variable domain is DAGVTQSPTHLIKTRGQQVTLRCSPISGHKSVSWYQQVLGQGPQFIFQYYEKEERGRGNFPDRFSARQFPNYSSELNVNALLLGDSALYLCASSLAFRGGEQYFGPGTRLTVT.

The rearrangement joins TRBV4-1 to TRBJ1-4; D is uncertain. Looked up from germline, CDR1 is MGHRA and CDR2 is YSYEKL. V was pared by 1 base and J by 3 bases, with 15 bases between. This CDR3 is 17 amino acids long. In DNA, the CDR3 is TGCGCCAGCAGCCAAGCAGTCGGAGGAGGGCCTAATGAAAAACTGTTTTTT. This encodes CASSQAVGGGPNEKLFF.

This chain uses TRBV5-1 with TRBJ2-2, with TRBD2 identical over 9 bases. Trimming cost V 7 bases and J 4 bases; bases outside gene matches: 5. Germline-derived CDR1 and CDR2 are SGHRS and YFSETQ. The CDR3 extends over 14 amino acids. CDR3 sequence: CASGAGGPTGELFF. In DNA, the CDR3 is TGCGCCAGCGGGGCGGGAGGGCCCACCGGGGAGCTGTTTTTT.

V is TRBV3-1 (or the pseudogene TRBV3-2) and J is TRBJ1-5; D not certain. The CDR3 covers 14 residues. The V gene lost 0 bases and the J gene lost 5 bases, with 8 bases spanning the gap. Germline V CDR1 and CDR2: LGHDT, YNNKEL (reference sequence). CDR3 in amino acids: CASSQDFAHQPQHF. For the CDR3, the DNA is TGTGCCAGCAGCCAAGATTTTGCCCATCAGCCCCAGCATTTT.

CDR3 sequence: CASRPGGPVQGYTF. The DNA of the CDR3 is TGTGCCAGCAGACCAGGAGGACCGGTCCAAGGCTACACCTTC. This chain links TRBV27 with TRBJ1-2, with no clear D. V lost 6 bases to trimming and J lost 8 bases, with 19 bases between them. This CDR3 spans 14 amino acids. CDR1 and CDR2 (germline): MNHEY, SMNVEV (reference sequence).

The CDR3 here is CASRDNAQEKLFF. The CDR3 region has the DNA TGTGCCAGCAGGGACAACGCGCAGGAAAAACTGTTTTTT. This chain joins TRBV2 and TRBJ1-4, with a possible D match to TRBD1 (5 bases). Germline CDR1 and CDR2: SNHLY and FYNNEI. CDR3 length: 13 amino acids. V was cut by 6 bases and J by 8 bases, with 13 bases left in between.

This clone was observed a handful of times. This chain joins TRBV4-1 and TRBJ2-1, with D unresolved. The CDR3 extends over 14 amino acids. V shed 0 bases and J shed 4 bases, with 7 bases lying between them. CDR1 and CDR2 from the germline V gene are MGHRA and YSYEKL. The CDR3: CASSQEERYNEQFF. The CDR3, as DNA: TGCGCCAGCAGCCAAGAGGAGAGGTACAATGAGCAGTTCTTC.

The genes are TRBV7-8 and TRBJ2-7; maybe TRBD2 (5 bases). The CDR3 sequence is 14 residues long. Germline V lookup: CDR1 SGHVS, CDR2 FQNEAQ. V was cut by 3 bases and J by 4 bases, with 13 bases left in between. CDR3 residues: CASSFEGMSYEQYF. CDR3 in DNA: TGTGCCAGCAGCTTTGAGGGAATGTCTTACGAGCAGTACTTC.

Concerning this clone itself: Within the sample, other DNA sequences also encode this same CDR3. The rearrangement uses TRBV9 and TRBJ2-5; 7 nucleotides line up with TRBD2. This CDR3 is built from 16 residues. V was clipped by 0 bases and J by 5 bases; unmatched bases: 10. Germline-derived CDR1 and CDR2 are SGDLS and YYNGEE. CDR3: CASSVARWRERETQYF. The CDR3, as DNA: TGTGCCAGCAGCGTAGCTAGATGGCGGGAGAGGGAGACCCAGTACTTC. Using reference TRBV9 and TRBJ2-5 for the parts outside the CDR3, the full variable domain is DSGVTQTPKHLITATGQRVTLRCSPRSGDLSVYWYQQSLDQGLQFLIQYYNGEERAKGNILERFSAQQFPDLHSELNLSSLELGDSALYFCASSVARWRERETQYFGPGTRLLVL.